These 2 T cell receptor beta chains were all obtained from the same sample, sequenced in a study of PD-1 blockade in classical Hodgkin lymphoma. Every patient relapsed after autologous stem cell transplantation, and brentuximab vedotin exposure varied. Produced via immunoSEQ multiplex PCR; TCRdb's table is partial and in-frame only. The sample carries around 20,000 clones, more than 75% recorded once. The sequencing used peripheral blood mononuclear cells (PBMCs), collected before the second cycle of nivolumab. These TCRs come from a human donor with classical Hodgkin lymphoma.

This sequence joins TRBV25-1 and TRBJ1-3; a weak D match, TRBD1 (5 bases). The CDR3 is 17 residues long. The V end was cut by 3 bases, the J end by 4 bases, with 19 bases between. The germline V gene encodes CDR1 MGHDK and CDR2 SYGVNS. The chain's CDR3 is CASSDTRGSRYGNTIYF. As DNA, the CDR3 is TGTGCCAGCAGTGATACGCGGGGCAGCCGCTACGGAAACACCATATATTTT. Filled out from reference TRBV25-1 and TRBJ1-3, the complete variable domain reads EADIYQTPRYLVIGTGKKITLECSQTMGHDKMYWYQQDPGMELHLIHYSYGVNSTEKGDLSSESTVSRIRTEHFPLTLESARPSHTSQYLCASSDTRGSRYGNTIYFGEGSWLTVV.

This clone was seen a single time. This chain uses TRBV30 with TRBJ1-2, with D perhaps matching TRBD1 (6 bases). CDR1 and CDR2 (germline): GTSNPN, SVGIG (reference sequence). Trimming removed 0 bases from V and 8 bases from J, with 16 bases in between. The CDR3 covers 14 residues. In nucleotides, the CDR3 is TGTGCCTGGAGTGTAAGGGCAGGGGTGGTGGGCTACACCTTC. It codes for CAWSVRAGVVGYTF.